A selection of T cell receptor beta chains follows, all from one sample in a study of metastatic and nonmetastatic thyroid tumors. MiXCR was used by TCRdb to re-call the PCR reads. In the table there are fewer than 45,000 clones, more than 20% of which are singletons. The sequencing input was blood. The receptors stem from a female donor with papillary thyroid cancer or a benign thyroid nodule (not recorded which). Some clones in this sample may be carry-over from other donors' samples. The CDR3 runs from the conserved cysteine through the conserved F or W. The D gene is left open where the match is weak. The listing skips clone size in some rows; elsewhere it reads once, few, many or a size class.

d_call,j_call,clone_size,v_call,cdr3_nt,cdr3_aa
-,TRBJ2-2,-,TRBV6-1,TGTGCCGCCTCGGTAGCGGTAGGTTATAACACCGGGGAGCTGTTTTTT,CAASVAVGYNTGELFF
-,TRBJ1-2,medium-sized,TRBV6-1,TGTGCCAGCAGTGAAGAGTCGCAGGGCGGGTATGGCTACACCTTC,CASSEESQGGYGYTF
TRBD2,TRBJ2-1,-,TRBV9,TGTGCCAGCAGCGTATCTGGCGGGAGTGGGGATGAGCAGTTCTTC,CASSVSGGSGDEQFF
TRBD2,TRBJ2-1,few,TRBV7-2,TGTGCCAGCAGCCGCACTAGCGGGATCAATGAGCAGTTCTTC,CASSRTSGINEQFF
TRBD1,TRBJ1-5,many,TRBV19,TGTGCCAGTAGTATTACCCCGCAGGGGGCAAATCAGCCCCAGCATTTT,CASSITPQGANQPQHF
TRBD2,TRBJ2-1,few,TRBV29-1,TGCAGCGTTACGACTAGCGGGGACTACAATGAGCAGTTCTTC,CSVTTSGDYNEQFF
TRBD1,TRBJ2-6,many,TRBV5-1,TGCGCCAGCAGCTTCGGACGCGACAGGGGAGTAATTGGGGCCAACGTCCTGACTTTC,CASSFGRDRGVIGANVLTF
-,TRBJ1-1,many,TRBV20-1,TGCAGTGCTAGAGAGGGGAACACTGAAGCTTTCTTT,CSAREGNTEAFF
-,TRBJ1-4,-,TRBV4-2,TGTGCCAGCAGTGATAATGAAAAACTGTTTTTT,CASSDNEKLFF
TRBD2,TRBJ2-7,-,TRBV2,TGTGCCAAATCGAGCCTAGCGGGAGGGCTGTGTACACAGCAGTACTTC,CAKSSLAGGLCTQQYF
-,TRBJ2-3,many,TRBV4-2,TGTGCCAGCTCCATTCAACTACCCACAGATACGCAGTATTTT,CASSIQLPTDTQYF
TRBD1,TRBJ2-7,medium-sized,TRBV10-1,TGCGCCAGCAGTGGAGGGACAGGGAAGGGCTACGAGCAGTACTTC,CASSGGTGKGYEQYF
-,TRBJ2-3,many,TRBV11-1,TGTGCCAGCAGCTTTGGACAGAGCACAGATACGCAGTATTTT,CASSFGQSTDTQYF
TRBD1,TRBJ2-7,few,TRBV27,TGTGCCAGCAGTTTATCGGTCGTGACAGGGTACGCTCATCAGTACTTC,CASSLSVVTGYAHQYF
TRBD2,TRBJ2-3,many,TRBV2,TGTGCCAGCATTAGGGAGGGAACTAGCGCCCCAGATACGCAGTATTTT,CASIREGTSAPDTQYF
TRBD2,TRBJ2-5,many,TRBV19,TGTGCCAGTAGTCTTCGGACTAGCGGGACCCGTCAAGAGACCCAGTACTTC,CASSLRTSGTRQETQYF
-,TRBJ2-3,many,TRBV5-1,TGCGCCAGCAGCTTGGAGGCAGCTTACACAGATACGCAGTATTTT,CASSLEAAYTDTQYF
TRBD2,TRBJ2-1,many,TRBV5-5,TGTGCCAGCAGCTTCGGCGGGAGGGCCGGGGATGAGCAGTTCTTC,CASSFGGRAGDEQFF
-,TRBJ2-3,medium-sized,TRBV28,TGTGCCAGCAGTTTCCGGGAGTCCGAAGATACGCAGTATTTT,CASSFRESEDTQYF
-,TRBJ2-7,-,TRBV20-1,TGCAGTGCTAGAGATATGACGGATGCCTACGAGCAGTACTTC,CSARDMTDAYEQYF
-,TRBJ2-7,many,TRBV11-3,TGTGCCAGCAGCTTGGGCAGGGCCAACGAGCAGTACTTC,CASSLGRANEQYF
TRBD1,TRBJ2-2,-,TRBV20-1,TGCAGTGCTAAAGTAGGGACAGGGGACGTCGGGGAGCTGTTTTTT,CSAKVGTGDVGELFF
-,TRBJ2-4,many,TRBV6-4,TGTGCCAGCAGTCCAGGAGGGGGCTTGGCTTTCACCCTATTAGCCAAAAACATTCAGTACTTC,CASSPGGGLAFTLLAKNIQYF
TRBD1,TRBJ1-1,many,TRBV7-9,TGTGCCAGCAGCTTAGAAACAGGGGGATCTTCTGAAGCTTTCTTT,CASSLETGGSSEAFF
TRBD1,TRBJ2-7,many,TRBV5-1,TGCGCCAGCAGCTTGGCGCAGGGGGCGCACGAGCAGTACTTC,CASSLAQGAHEQYF